This TCR beta chain originates from a study of control samples from healthy donors and cancer patients. Using immunoSEQ multiplex PCR, the repertoire was profiled, and TCRdb retains in-frame clones only, with some absent. The sample shows about 130,000 clones, 85% to 95% of them seen only once. The germline CDR1 and CDR2 sequences are SGDLS and YYNGEE. The CDR3 sequence is 17 residues long. V lost 0 bases and J 0 bases, leaving 10 bases between the germline ends. Sequenced material: PBMCs. The clonotype originates from a man older than 75 with head and neck cancer. The genes are TRBV9 and TRBJ1-6; the D is unclear. The CDR3 DNA sequence: TGTGCCAGCAGCGTAGAGGAGGAAAGCTCCTATAATTCACCCCTCCACTTT. Translation: CASSVEEESSYNSPLHF.